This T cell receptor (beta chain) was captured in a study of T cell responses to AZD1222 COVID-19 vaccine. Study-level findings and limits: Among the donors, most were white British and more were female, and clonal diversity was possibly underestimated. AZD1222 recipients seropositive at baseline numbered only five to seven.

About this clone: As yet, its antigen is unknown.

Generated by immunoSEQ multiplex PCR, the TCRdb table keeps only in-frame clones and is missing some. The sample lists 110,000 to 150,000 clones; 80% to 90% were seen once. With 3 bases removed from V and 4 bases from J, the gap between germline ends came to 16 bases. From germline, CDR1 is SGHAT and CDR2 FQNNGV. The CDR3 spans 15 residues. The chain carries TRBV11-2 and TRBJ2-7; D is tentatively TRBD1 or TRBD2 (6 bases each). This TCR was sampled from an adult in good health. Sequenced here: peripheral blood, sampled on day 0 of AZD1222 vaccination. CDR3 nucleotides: TGTGCCAGCAGCTTCCTGCCGGGGGCCGGGTACGAGCAGTACTTC. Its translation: CASSFLPGAGYEQYF.